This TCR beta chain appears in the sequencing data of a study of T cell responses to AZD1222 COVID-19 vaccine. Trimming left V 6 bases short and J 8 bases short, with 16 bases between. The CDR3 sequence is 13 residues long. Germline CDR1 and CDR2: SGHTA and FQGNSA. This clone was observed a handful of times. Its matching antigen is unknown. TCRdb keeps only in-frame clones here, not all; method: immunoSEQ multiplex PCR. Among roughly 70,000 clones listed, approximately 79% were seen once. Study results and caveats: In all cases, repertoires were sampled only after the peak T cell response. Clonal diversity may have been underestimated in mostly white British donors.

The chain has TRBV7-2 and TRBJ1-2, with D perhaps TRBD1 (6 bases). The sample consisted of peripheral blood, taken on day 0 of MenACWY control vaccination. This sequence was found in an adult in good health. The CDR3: CASRTQTGGGYTF. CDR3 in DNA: TGTGCCAGCAGAACTCAAACCGGGGGCGGCTACACCTTC.